The 5 T cell receptor beta chains presented below share a single source sample, sequenced in a study of blood T cells in healthy people across ages. A sample-barcoded 5' primer and a J-beta primer mix were used in a second PCR of about 7 to 11 cycles. Each CDR3 protein gets one entry after TCRdb re-called the 5' RACE reads with MiXCR. The table shows approximately 690,000 distinct CDR3 sequences, with under 65% occurring only once. The sample was blood. Every receptor here comes from a man in his 60s in good health.

About this clonotype: An end of the junction differs from the germline gene, which may be a read error. The J gene is TRBJ2-5, the V gene TRBV3-1; TRBD2 is a possible D gene (6 bases). The V gene's germline CDR1 is LGHDT and CDR2 YNNKEL (reference sequence). This CDR3 is built from 13 residues. The CDR3 DNA reads TGTGCCGGCAGCCAACTAGCTCAAGAGACCCAGTACTTC. As protein: CAGSQLAQETQYF.

This clonotype was detected only a few times. The V call is TRBV21-1, the J call TRBJ2-7. TRBV21-1 is annotated as a pseudogene. CDR3 length: 11 amino acids. The CDR3 nucleotides read TGTGCCAGCCGTAATTTTTACGAGCAGTACTTC. The encoded protein is CASRNFYEQYF.

V is TRBV6-4 and J is TRBJ2-3, with 10 bases lining up with TRBD1. This CDR3 has 14 residues. V lost 2 bases, J lost 4 bases, and 0 bases stayed unmatched. CDR1 and CDR2 from the germline V gene are MRHNA and SNTAGT. This chain's CDR3 is CASSDGQGADTQYF. The CDR3 DNA is TGTGCCAGCAGTGACGGACAGGGGGCAGATACGCAGTATTTT.

The gene calls are TRBV2 and TRBJ2-6; weak D call: TRBD1 (6 bases). The germline gives CDR1 SNHLY, CDR2 FYNNEI. This CDR3 region has 17 residues. The V gene lost 7 bases and the J gene lost 0 bases, with 16 bases spanning the gap. As DNA, the CDR3 is TGTGCCAGCATGTCCGGACAGTCCTACTCTGGGGCCAACGTCCTGACTTTC. This sequence encodes CASMSGQSYSGANVLTF.

V gene TRBV12-3 or TRBV12-4 combines with J gene TRBJ2-1; possible D gene TRBD2, 7 bases. V gave up 3 bases and J gave up 8 bases, with 14 bases separating them. This CDR3 has 14 amino acids. As DNA, the CDR3 is TGTGCCAGCAGTTTTGGGGGGGCCGGAGATGAGCAGTTCTTC. This translates into CASSFGGAGDEQFF.